A single T cell receptor (beta chain) is shown here with its context. This sample is part of a study of blood T cells in healthy people across ages. V shed 6 bases and J shed 4 bases, with 9 bases lying between them. The CDR3 is 12 residues long. The use of a sample-barcoded 5' primer and a J-beta primer mix characterized a second PCR of roughly 6 to 11 cycles. Each CDR3 protein is one row after TCRdb ran MiXCR on the 5' RACE reads. The sample lists 1,300,000 or so distinct CDR3 sequences, approximately 63% seen once, with about 6.3% in the top ten. The receptor was derived from a man younger than 35 in good health. This chain uses TRBV12-3 or TRBV12-4 with TRBJ1-1; D uncertain. The sample comprised blood. DNA for the CDR3: TGTGCCAGCAGGCTTAGTATCACTGAAGCTTTCTTT. Translated: CASRLSITEAFF.